This T cell receptor beta chain was sequenced for a study of Graves' ophthalmopathy and Graves' hyperthyroidism. The authors amplified TCR beta CDR3 regions, and they did so from RNA transcripts for repertoire sequencing. First-round RT-PCR with HTBI primers preceded a second-round multiplex PCR. TCRdb processed the multiplex PCR reads anew with MiXCR; each CDR3 protein has one entry. The sample holds roughly 220,000 distinct CDR3 sequences, around 42% seen once. This clonotype has only a few counts. With V trimmed by 4 bases and J by 2 bases, 7 bases remained unmatched. CDR1 and CDR2 from the germline V gene are SQVTM and ANQGSEA. This CDR3 spans 14 amino acids.

The chain employs TRBV29-1 and TRBJ2-7, with TRBD1 matching over 8 bases. Sequenced sample: peripheral blood. The clonotype comes from an adult man with Graves' ophthalmopathy. This chain's CDR3 is CSVGTGYRAYEQYF. The CDR3 DNA sequence: TGCAGCGTTGGGACAGGGTATAGGGCCTACGAGCAGTACTTC.